The next 4 T cell receptor beta chains were all read from a single sample in a study of T cells after posttransplantation cyclophosphamide. Assay used: immunoSEQ multiplex PCR; TCRdb lists only in-frame clones, some missing. The profile shows roughly 7,300 clones, roughly nine tenths of them singletons. Busulfan-fludarabine conditioning, marrow transplant, and cyclophosphamide on days +3 and +4 were administered. The material was PBMCs, obtained roughly 190 weeks after allogeneic stem cell transplant with posttransplant cyclophosphamide. The receptors derive from a female patient aged 50 to 65 who received an allogeneic stem cell transplant from a related donor, was CMV-positive, and had no GVHD. Part of the T cell pool may stem from the graft donor.

The chain couples TRBV6-1 to TRBJ1-1; D might be TRBD1 (6 bases). The V gene's germline CDR1 is MNHNS and CDR2 SASEGT. This CDR3 comprises 13 residues. Trimming cost V 1 base and J 11 bases, with 14 bases left between them. The CDR3 coding sequence is TGTGCCAGCAGTGAAGGGACAGCCTCCTGGGCTTTCTTT. Translation: CASSEGTASWAFF.

The chain carries TRBV18 and TRBJ2-7; 11 nucleotides line up with TRBD2. This CDR3 spans 18 amino acids. Unmatched junction bases numbered 16, after V lost 3 bases and J lost 6 bases. Germline CDR1 reads KGHSH; CDR2 reads LQKENI. The CDR3 region has the DNA TGTGCCAGCTCACCCGACAGGGCAACACTAGCGGGAGCTGGCGAGCAGTACTTC. Translated: CASSPDRATLAGAGEQYF.

This chain joins TRBV7-6 and TRBJ2-5, with D perhaps matching TRBD2 (6 bases). The CDR3 loop spans 15 amino acids. Germline V gene sequence: CDR1 SGHVS, CDR2 FNYEAQ. Trimming left V 6 bases short and J 0 bases short, with 14 bases between. The CDR3 coding sequence is TGTGCCAGCAGTCTAGCATGGGGGGACCAAGAGACCCAGTACTTC. As protein: CASSLAWGDQETQYF.

The chain uses TRBV5-1 and TRBJ2-7; possible D gene TRBD2, 6 bases. Germline assignment: CDR1 SGHRS and CDR2 YFSETQ. This CDR3 contains 16 residues. V lost 1 base to trimming and J lost 0 bases, with 14 bases between them. The CDR3 sequence is CASSLMSSGLSYEQYF. DNA for the CDR3: TGCGCCAGCAGCTTGATGAGCTCGGGACTCTCCTACGAGCAGTACTTC.